This T cell receptor (beta chain) was documented in a study of tumor-infiltrating lymphocytes in primary liver carcinoma. Turning to the study itself: Regardless of tissue type, samples showed similar yields of roughly 3.5 to 7.13 million productive TCRbeta reads. Whole-study findings and limits: Against blood, tumors held a significantly higher top-250-clone fraction (p = 0.039).

The CDR3 totals 15 residues. Germline CDR1 and CDR2: SQVTM and ANQGSEA. Investigators took RNA and DNA out together from roughly 20-30 mg of unsorted bulk tissue. Surgery removed the patients' primary liver carcinoma. TCR beta cDNA was prepared out of about 510 ng total RNA by means of a constant-region primer. What produced the TCR beta libraries was three nested multiplex PCR rounds using slightly modified ARM-PCR. Amplification in the first two PCR rounds was performed using TRBV1-TRBV30 forward primers and a C-beta reverse primer for approximately 10 cycles each. TCRdb re-called the multiplex PCR reads with MiXCR, one entry per CDR3 protein. The top ten hold approximately 20% of the sample, which has approximately 110,000 distinct CDR3 sequences, about four fifths seen once. A word on this clonotype: The antigen is undetermined.

The origin of this receptor is a man in his forties with primary liver carcinoma and hepatitis B virus infection. The source material was liver tumor tissue from sampling region 3. This sample's subset: tumor region T3, left-lateral pole. The chain is built from TRBV29-1 and TRBJ2-7; D is possibly TRBD1 (6 bases). CDR3 protein: CRVAHGQRGSYEQYF. DNA of the CDR3: TGCAGGGTCGCACACGGACAGAGGGGCAGCTACGAGCAGTACTTC.